The clone carrying this TCR beta chain showed up many times. The CDR3 consists of 17 residues. The ends were cut back, 2 bases at V and 3 bases at J, with 16 bases in the middle. These data are taken from a study of molecular identifiers for immune sequencing clone quantification. Across the whole study: Replicate runs used RNA from approximately 20,000 or 100,000 naive CD8 cells, which was split five ways into aliquots, and four of those aliquots were then sequenced.

Naive CD8 libraries were made from around 18,000 to 910,000 sorted cells, and they used 10%, 30% or 50% RNA. Naive CD8 T cells, phenotype CD8+CD4-CCR7+CD45RA+, were sorted. One entry per CDR3 protein, called by TCRdb with MiXCR from the PCR reads. The sample has approximately 670,000 distinct CDR3 sequences, just under 20% seen once. The source of this sequence is a human donor in good health. Some libraries in this study had Jurkat cell RNA spiked in. What was sequenced was naive CD8+ T cells from blood, with Jurkat cell RNA spiked in. The subset is: FACS-sorted CD8+CD4-CCR7+CD45RA+ naive T cells. This rearrangement joins TRBV12-3 or TRBV12-4 to TRBJ2-2; perhaps TRBD1 as D (6 bases). The CDR3 nucleotides read TGTGCCAGCAGTTTAAACGGTCGGGCAGGGGACACCGGGGAGCTGTTTTTT. It is translated as CASSLNGRAGDTGELFF.